This record covers a single TCR beta chain. Its specificity is not known. The CDR3 is 14 residues long. The germline CDR1 and CDR2 sequences are ENHRY and SYGVKD. Trimming cost V 5 bases and J 9 bases; bases outside gene matches: 6. PCR used 60 Vbeta primers and 13 Jbeta primers. Sequencing was performed with immunoSEQ multiplex PCR; in TCRdb, only in-frame clones are kept and a portion is missing. The table has about 120,000 clones, 65% to 80% seen once. The sample is drawn from a study of cytomegalovirus exposure and HLA in healthy donors. Study outcomes and limitations: Later analysis demonstrated an association between a missense DCLRE1C variant and TCR beta V- and J-gene trimming. Clonal expansion, a later analysis showed, was greater in HLA-associated TCR beta chains than in equally common others. An assumption of roughly uniform sequencing depth across donors underlay the presence/absence analyses. One cluster of highly shared sequence variants probably arose as a sequencing artifact.

Sequenced sample: PBMCs. The J gene is TRBJ2-1, the V gene TRBV10-3, with 11 bases aligning to TRBD1. The TCR comes from a man aged 55 to 70 in good health and CMV-seropositive. For the CDR3, the DNA is TGTGCCATCAGTTTAGGACAGGGGGCGCGTGAGCAGTTCTTC. This gives the protein CAISLGQGAREQFF.